This T cell receptor (beta chain) was retrieved from a study of technical replicates of blood from a few donors. Clones were read by immunoSEQ multiplex PCR, and TCRdb kept only the in-frame ones, dropping some. This sample has under 85,000 clones, with over 90% found just once. Germline CDR1 is SGDLS and CDR2 is YYNGEE. The CDR3 spans 18 residues. Trimming cost V 1 base and J 4 bases; bases outside gene matches: 10. Source material: T cells isolated from PBMCs. This receptor was taken from a human donor in good health. This chain uses TRBV9 with TRBJ2-2, with 10 bases lining up with TRBD2. CDR3 coding DNA: TGTGCCAGCAGCGTATTGCCGGATGAGCGGGAGGGCACCGGGGAGCTGTTTTTT. Its translation is CASSVLPDEREGTGELFF.